Below, one T cell receptor (beta chain) is given with its context. In this sample, this clonotype turned up many times. Its binding antigen is unknown. The record has no base qualities; no much larger clone is one base away. Deletion took 5 bases off V and 1 base off J, with a span of 15 bases between the germline ends. The CDR3 goes from the cysteine to the phenylalanine over 15 residues. The only DNA kept is the CDR3, 45 bases in frame from the first base. For CDR1 and CDR2, the germline V gene lists SGHRS and YFSETQ. This specimen comes from a study of T cells after yellow fever vaccination (dated by TCRdb to between 2019 and 2020). Regarding the complete study: The SMART-Seq v4 Ultra Low Input RNA kit was used to prepare libraries from fractions with low cell numbers. Bulk TCR alpha and beta repertoires were sequenced longitudinally to track T-cell clones before and after primary and booster YFV17D yellow fever vaccination. Two healthy male donors made up the cohort, one aged 18 to 30 years and the other aged 30 to 39 years. Bulk PBMC replicates and cell subsets were isolated from blood drawn at multiple timepoints before and after both primary and secondary immunization.

The label giving this sample's treatment or condition can be read as: live attenuated yellow fever vaccine strain. At each blood-draw timepoint, two biological replicates of bulk PBMCs were collected. A standard Ficoll-Paque protocol was used to isolate PBMCs from peripheral blood. TriZol was used to extract RNA from bulk PBMCs, CD4 and CD8 fractions, and dextramer-positive and dextramer-negative fractions. TCR cDNA was synthesized by 5'RACE template switching, which introduced a universal primer site and unique molecular identifiers. Priming for cDNA synthesis came from both the TCR alpha and TCR beta constant segments. Library amplification used two PCR steps, and the second PCR step added sample barcodes and sequencing adapters. Sequencing of libraries was done on Illumina HiSeq 2500 (2x100 bp) or NovaSeq (2x150 bp). The authors' analysis ran thus. MIGEC was used to demultiplex reads and collapse the reads into UMI consensus sequences, and MiXCR was used for V(D)J alignment. Vaccine-responding clonotypes were identified with edgeR using replicate PBMC samples, with FDR below 0.01 and a log2 fold change above 5 up to day 15 being required. Each bulk clonotype received a CD4 or CD8 identity based on whether the sequenced CD4 or CD8 repertoire contained that clonotype at higher abundance. TCRdb passed the public sequencing reads through fastp at Q25 and MiXCR, retaining productive beta sequences. All rows with the same CDR3 protein become a single entry with the most common DNA and genes. TCRdb, rather than the study authors, made the V and J calls. The sample records more than 350,000 distinct CDR3 sequences, roughly 10% of which are singletons. 18% of the sample is taken by the ten largest.

Paper-wide results and their limitations: The secondary T-cell response was weaker than the primary response but faster, peaking on day 5 instead of day 15. Because only a couple of donors were included in the study, the extent to which the findings can be generalized is limited. After the booster, most of the clones that had expanded following primary vaccination were detected again (roughly 97% of CD4 and around 90% of CD8), which suggests that memory was broadly maintained. Because abundant contaminating clonotypes from the bulk population could be contained in FACS-sorted repertoires, computational filtering was required. A small share of clonotypes was detected in both CD4 and CD8 compartments, with the overlap likely arising from convergent recombination.

The clonotype was recovered from a man aged 18 to 30 who received the YFV17D yellow fever vaccine. Recombination linked TRBV5-1 to TRBJ1-1; the D region possibly corresponds to TRBD1 (5 bases align). The material sequenced was PBMCs, taken on the day of the first yellow fever vaccination. The CDR3 is CASSLEGLRNTEAFF. The DNA sequence is given as TGCGCCAGCAGTCTCGAGGGACTAAGGAACACTGAAGCTTTCTTT.